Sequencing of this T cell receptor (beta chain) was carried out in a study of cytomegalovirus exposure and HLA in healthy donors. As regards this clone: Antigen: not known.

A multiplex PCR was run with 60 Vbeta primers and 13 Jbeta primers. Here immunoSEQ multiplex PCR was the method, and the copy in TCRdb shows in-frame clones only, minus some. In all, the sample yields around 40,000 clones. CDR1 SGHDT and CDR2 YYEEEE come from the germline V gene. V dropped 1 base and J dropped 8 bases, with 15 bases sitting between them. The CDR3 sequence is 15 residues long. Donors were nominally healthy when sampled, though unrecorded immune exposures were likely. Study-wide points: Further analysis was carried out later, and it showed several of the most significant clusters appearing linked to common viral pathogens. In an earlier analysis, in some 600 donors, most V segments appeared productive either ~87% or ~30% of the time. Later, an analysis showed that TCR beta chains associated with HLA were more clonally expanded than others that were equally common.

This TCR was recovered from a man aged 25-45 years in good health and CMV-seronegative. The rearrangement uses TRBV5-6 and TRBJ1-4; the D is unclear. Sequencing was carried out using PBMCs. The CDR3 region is CASSLWRGGGEKLFF. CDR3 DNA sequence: TGTGCCAGCAGCTTGTGGCGGGGTGGAGGAGAAAAACTGTTTTTT.